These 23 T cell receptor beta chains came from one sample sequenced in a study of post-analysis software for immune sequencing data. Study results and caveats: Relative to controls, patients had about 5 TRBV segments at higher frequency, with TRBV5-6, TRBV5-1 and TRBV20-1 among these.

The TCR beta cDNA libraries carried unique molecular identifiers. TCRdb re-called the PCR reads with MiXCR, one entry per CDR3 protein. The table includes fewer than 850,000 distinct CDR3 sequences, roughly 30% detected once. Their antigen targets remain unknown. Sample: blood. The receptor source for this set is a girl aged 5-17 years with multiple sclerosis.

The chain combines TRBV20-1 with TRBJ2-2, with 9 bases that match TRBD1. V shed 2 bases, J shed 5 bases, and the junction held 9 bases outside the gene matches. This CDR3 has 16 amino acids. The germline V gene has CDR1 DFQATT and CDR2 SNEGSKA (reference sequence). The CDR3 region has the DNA TGCAGTGCTAGAACCACAGGGGGCGCTAGGACCGGGGAGCTGTTTTTT. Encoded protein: CSARTTGGARTGELFF.

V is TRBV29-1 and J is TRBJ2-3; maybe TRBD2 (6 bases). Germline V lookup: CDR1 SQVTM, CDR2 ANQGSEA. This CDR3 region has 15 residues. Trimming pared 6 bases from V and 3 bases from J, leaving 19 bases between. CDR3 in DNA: TGCAGCGTGACGCGGGACCCTCACGAGACAGATACGCAGTATTTT. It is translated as CSVTRDPHETDTQYF.

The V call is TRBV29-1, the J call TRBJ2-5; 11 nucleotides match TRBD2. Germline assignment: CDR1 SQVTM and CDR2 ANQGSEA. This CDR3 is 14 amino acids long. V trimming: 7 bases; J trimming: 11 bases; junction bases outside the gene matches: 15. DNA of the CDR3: TGCAGCGGAGACGGGACTAGCGGCGACGTTGAGCAGTACTTC. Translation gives CSGDGTSGDVEQYF.

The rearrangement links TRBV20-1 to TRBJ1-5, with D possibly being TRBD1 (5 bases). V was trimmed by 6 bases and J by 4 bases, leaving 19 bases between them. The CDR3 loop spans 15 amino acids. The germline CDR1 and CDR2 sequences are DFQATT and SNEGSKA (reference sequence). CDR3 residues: CSAQNYRGINQPQHF. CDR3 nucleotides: TGCAGTGCCCAGAACTATCGGGGCATAAATCAGCCCCAGCATTTT.

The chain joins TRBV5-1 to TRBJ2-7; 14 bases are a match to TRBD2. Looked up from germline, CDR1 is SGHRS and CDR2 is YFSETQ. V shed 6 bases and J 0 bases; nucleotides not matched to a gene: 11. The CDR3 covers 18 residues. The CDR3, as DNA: TGCGCCAGCACCACCGGACTAGCGGGAGGCCGCTCCTCCTACGAGCAGTACTTC. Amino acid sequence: CASTTGLAGGRSSYEQYF. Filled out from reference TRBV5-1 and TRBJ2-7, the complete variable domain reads KAGVTQTPRYLIKTRGQQVTLSCSPISGHRSVSWYQQTPGQGLQFLFEYFSETQRNKGNFPGRFSGRQFSNSRSEMNVSTLELGDSALYLCASTTGLAGGRSSYEQYFGPGTRLTVT.

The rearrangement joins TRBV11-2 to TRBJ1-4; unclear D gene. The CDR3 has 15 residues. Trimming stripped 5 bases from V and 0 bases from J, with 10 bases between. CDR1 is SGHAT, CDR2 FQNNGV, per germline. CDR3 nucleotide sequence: TGTGCCAGCAGCCCCCTAAGGCCAACTAATGAAAAACTGTTTTTT. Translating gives CASSPLRPTNEKLFF.

The chain's CDR3 is CASQGQDHYEQYF. Written as DNA, the CDR3 is TGTGCCAGCCAGGGACAGGACCACTACGAGCAGTACTTC. V and J are TRBV12-3 or TRBV12-4 and TRBJ2-7; 8 bases align to TRBD1. This CDR3 contains 13 residues. V dropped 8 bases and J dropped 3; count of bases not matched to a gene: 6.

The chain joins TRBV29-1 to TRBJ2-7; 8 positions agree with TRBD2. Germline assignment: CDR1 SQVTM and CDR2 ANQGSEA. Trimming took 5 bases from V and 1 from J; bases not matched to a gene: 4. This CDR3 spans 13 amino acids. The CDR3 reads CSVTGGESYEQYF. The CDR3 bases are TGCAGCGTTACCGGGGGGGAGTCCTACGAGCAGTACTTC.

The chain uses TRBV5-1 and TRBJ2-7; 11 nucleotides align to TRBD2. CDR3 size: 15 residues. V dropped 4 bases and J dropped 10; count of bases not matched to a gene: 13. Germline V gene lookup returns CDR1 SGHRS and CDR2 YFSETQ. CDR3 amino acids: CASSQRTSGFGSQYF. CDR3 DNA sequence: TGCGCCAGCAGCCAAAGGACTAGCGGGTTTGGGTCCCAGTACTTC. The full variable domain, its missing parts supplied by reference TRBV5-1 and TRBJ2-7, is KAGVTQTPRYLIKTRGQQVTLSCSPISGHRSVSWYQQTPGQGLQFLFEYFSETQRNKGNFPGRFSGRQFSNSRSEMNVSTLELGDSALYLCASSQRTSGFGSQYFGPGTRLTVT.

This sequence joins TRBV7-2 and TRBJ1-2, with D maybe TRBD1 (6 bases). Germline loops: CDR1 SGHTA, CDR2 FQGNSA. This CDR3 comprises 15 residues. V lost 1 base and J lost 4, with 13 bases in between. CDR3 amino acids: CASSLGTANFYGYTF. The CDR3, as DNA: TGTGCCAGCAGCTTAGGGACAGCGAACTTCTATGGCTACACCTTC.

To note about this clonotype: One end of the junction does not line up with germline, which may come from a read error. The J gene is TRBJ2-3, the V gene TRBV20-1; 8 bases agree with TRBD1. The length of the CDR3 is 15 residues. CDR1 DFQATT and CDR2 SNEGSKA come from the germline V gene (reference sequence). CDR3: CSAGGQAFSTDTQYF. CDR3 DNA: TGTAGTGCAGGGGGACAGGCCTTTAGCACAGATACGCAGTATTTT.

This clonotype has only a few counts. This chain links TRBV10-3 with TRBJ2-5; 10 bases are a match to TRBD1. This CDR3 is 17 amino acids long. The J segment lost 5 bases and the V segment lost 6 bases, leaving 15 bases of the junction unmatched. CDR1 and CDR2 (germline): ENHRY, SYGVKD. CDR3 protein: CAISGQGQGPFFETQYF. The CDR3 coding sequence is TGTGCCATCAGCGGCCAGGGACAGGGGCCGTTTTTTGAGACCCAGTACTTC.

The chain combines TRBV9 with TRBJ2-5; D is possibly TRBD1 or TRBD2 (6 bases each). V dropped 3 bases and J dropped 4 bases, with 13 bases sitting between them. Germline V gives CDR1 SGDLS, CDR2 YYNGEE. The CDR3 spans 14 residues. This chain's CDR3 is CASSDKQGGETQYF. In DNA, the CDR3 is TGTGCCAGCAGCGACAAACAGGGAGGAGAGACCCAGTACTTC. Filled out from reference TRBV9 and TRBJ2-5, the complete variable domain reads DSGVTQTPKHLITATGQRVTLRCSPRSGDLSVYWYQQSLDQGLQFLIQYYNGEERAKGNILERFSAQQFPDLHSELNLSSLELGDSALYFCASSDKQGGETQYFGPGTRLLVL.

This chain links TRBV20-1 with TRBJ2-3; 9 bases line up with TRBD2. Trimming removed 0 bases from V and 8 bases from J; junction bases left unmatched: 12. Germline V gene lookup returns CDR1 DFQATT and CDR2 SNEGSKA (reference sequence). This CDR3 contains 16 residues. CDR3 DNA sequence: TGCAGTGCTAGAGATGCCACGGCGGGAGGGCGTGTTACGCAGTATTTT. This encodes CSARDATAGGRVTQYF.

As DNA, the CDR3 is TGTGCCATCAGTGGAGGAAGGGATACAACTAATGAAAAACTGTTTTTT. Translation: CAISGGRDTTNEKLFF. The V and J genes are TRBV10-3 and TRBJ1-4, with D uncertain. This CDR3 is 16 amino acids long. Germline CDR1 and CDR2: ENHRY and SYGVKD. V was pared by 4 bases and J by 0 bases, with 12 bases between.

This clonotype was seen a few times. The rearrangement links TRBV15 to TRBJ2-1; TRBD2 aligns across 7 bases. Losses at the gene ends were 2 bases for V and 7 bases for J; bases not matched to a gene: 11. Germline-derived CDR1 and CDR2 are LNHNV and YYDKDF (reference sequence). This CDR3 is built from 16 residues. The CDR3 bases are TGTGCCACCAGCAGAATGAGCGGGATTATTAATAATGAGCAGTTCTTC. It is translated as CATSRMSGIINNEQFF.

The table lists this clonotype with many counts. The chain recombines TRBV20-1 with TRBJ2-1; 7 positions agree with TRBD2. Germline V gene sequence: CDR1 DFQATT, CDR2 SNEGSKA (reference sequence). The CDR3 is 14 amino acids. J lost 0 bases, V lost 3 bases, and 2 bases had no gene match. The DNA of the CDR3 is TGCAGTGCTAGTCCTAGCGGCTCCTACAATGAGCAGTTCTTC. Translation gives CSASPSGSYNEQFF.

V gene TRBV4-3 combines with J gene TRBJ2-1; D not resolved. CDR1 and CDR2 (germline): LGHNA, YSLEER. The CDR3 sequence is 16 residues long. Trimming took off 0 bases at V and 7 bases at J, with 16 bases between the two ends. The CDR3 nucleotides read TGCGCCAGCAGCCAAGATCGGCGGCTTCTGGGGAATGAGCAGTTCTTC. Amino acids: CASSQDRRLLGNEQFF.

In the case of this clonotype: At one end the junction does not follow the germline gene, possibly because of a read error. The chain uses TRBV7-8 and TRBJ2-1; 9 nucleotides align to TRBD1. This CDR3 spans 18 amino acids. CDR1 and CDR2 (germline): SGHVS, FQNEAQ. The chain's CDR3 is CVSSLRTGVPGGQETQFF. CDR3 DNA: TGTGTCAGCAGCTTAAGGACAGGGGTTCCCGGAGGCCAAGAGACCCAGTTCTTC.

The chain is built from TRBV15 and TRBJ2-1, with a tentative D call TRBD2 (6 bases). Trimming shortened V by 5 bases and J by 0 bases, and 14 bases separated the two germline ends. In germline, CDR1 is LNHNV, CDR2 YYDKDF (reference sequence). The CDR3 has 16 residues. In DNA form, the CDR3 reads TGTGCCACCAGCGAGGGGTGGGAGGCCTCCTACAATGAGCAGTTCTTC. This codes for CATSEGWEASYNEQFF.

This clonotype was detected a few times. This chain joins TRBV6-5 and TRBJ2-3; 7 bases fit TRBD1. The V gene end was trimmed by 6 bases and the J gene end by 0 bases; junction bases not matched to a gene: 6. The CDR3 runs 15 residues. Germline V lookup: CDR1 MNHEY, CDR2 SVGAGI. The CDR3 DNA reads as TGTGCCAGCAGGACACAGGGGTCTAGCACAGATACGCAGTATTTT. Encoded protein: CASRTQGSSTDTQYF.

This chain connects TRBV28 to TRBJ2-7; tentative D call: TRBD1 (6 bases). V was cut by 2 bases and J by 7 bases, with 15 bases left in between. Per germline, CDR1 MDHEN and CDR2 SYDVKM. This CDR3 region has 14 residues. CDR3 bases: TGTGCCAGCAGTTTAAGGGGACAAAGTCAGGAGCAGTACTTC. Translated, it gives CASSLRGQSQEQYF.

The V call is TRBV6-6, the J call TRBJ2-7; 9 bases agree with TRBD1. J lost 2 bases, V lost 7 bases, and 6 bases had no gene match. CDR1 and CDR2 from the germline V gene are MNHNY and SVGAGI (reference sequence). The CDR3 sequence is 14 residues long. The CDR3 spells CASIDRDRAYEQYF. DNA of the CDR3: TGTGCCAGCATCGACCGGGACAGGGCCTACGAGCAGTACTTC.